These 8 T cell receptor beta chains share one sample of origin, sequenced in a study of T cells in Graves' hyperthyroidism and ophthalmopathy. Amplified TCR beta CDR3 regions came from RNA transcripts. The HTBI primer set served for first-round RT-PCR of the TCR CDR3. From the multiplex PCR reads, TCRdb called clonotypes with MiXCR, one entry per CDR3 protein. The table has approximately 380,000 distinct CDR3 sequences, over 12% seen once. Sequencing was done on a sample of blood. All receptors derive from a man aged 50 or older with Graves' ophthalmopathy.

This clonotype was observed at least ten times. The chain carries TRBV7-9 and TRBJ2-1; 8 nucleotides match TRBD2. This CDR3 has 15 residues. The germline CDR1 and CDR2 sequences are SEHNR and FQNEAQ (reference sequence). V lost 2 bases to trimming and J lost 9 bases; unmatched junction nucleotides: 9. The DNA for the CDR3 is TGTGCCAGCAGCTTACTCGCGGGAGGAGGCAGTGAGCAGTTCTTC. Amino acid sequence: CASSLLAGGGSEQFF.

This clonotype appeared many times. The genes are TRBV13 and TRBJ2-1, with 9 bases aligning to TRBD2. This CDR3 region has 16 residues. J gave up 7 bases and V 5 bases, and 12 bases lay outside the gene matches. From germline, CDR1 is PRHDT and CDR2 FYEKMQ (reference sequence). CDR3 DNA sequence: TGTGCCAGCAGCCCGGTGGGGCTAGCGGGGAAAAATGAGCAGTTCTTC. Protein sequence: CASSPVGLAGKNEQFF.

This clonotype was observed a handful of times. Given a much more abundant clone one base away, this may be a read error. The rearrangement joins TRBV2 to TRBJ2-7; TRBD1 matches at 8 bases. J gave up 6 bases and V 7 bases, and 14 bases lay outside the gene matches. CDR3 length: 15 amino acids. Germline CDR1 is SNHLY and CDR2 is FYNNEI. The CDR3 loop reads CASKITQAGGSEQYF. As DNA, the CDR3 is TGTGCCAGCAAAATCACGCAGGCAGGGGGCAGCGAGCAGTACTTC.

This clonotype showed up many times. The chain uses TRBV28 and TRBJ2-1, with 7 bases aligning to TRBD2. Trimming cost V 5 bases and J 4 bases; bases outside gene matches: 14. The germline V gene has CDR1 MDHEN and CDR2 SYDVKM. The length of the CDR3 is 17 residues. The chain's CDR3 is CASSPPPGLGIYNEQFF. The CDR3 DNA sequence: TGTGCCAGCAGTCCCCCCCCCGGACTAGGGATTTACAATGAGCAGTTCTTC.

Ten or more counts support this clonotype. This chain links TRBV28 with TRBJ2-5; D uncertain. This CDR3 contains 12 residues. V shed 4 bases and J shed 5 bases, with 8 bases lying between them. Germline CDR1 is MDHEN and CDR2 is SYDVKM. The CDR3 DNA is TGTGCCAGCAGTTACCGGAAGGAGACCCAGTACTTC. Translation gives CASSYRKETQYF.

The CDR3 is CASSPLRGGDRVGSGNSPLHF. The CDR3 nucleotides are TGCGCCAGCAGCCCATTGAGGGGAGGGGACAGGGTTGGTTCCGGTAATTCACCCCTCCACTTT. The V gene is TRBV4-1, the J gene TRBJ1-6, with 9 nucleotides matching TRBD1. The V segment lost 4 bases and the J segment 6 bases; nucleotides outside the gene matches: 22. Germline V gives CDR1 MGHRA, CDR2 YSYEKL. The CDR3 runs to 21 residues.

This clonotype appeared a few times. This is likely a read error, given that the CDR3 carries no conserved phenylalanine or tryptophan at its end. The CDR3 nucleotides are TGCAGTGCAATATTCGGACAAAACAATGAGCAGTTCTCC. This gives the protein CSAIFGQNNEQFS. This chain uses TRBV20-1 with TRBJ2-1; perhaps TRBD1 as D (5 bases). Germline V CDR1 and CDR2: DFQATT, SNEGSKA (reference sequence). The CDR3 totals 13 residues. The V gene lost 6 bases and the J gene lost 5 bases, with 14 bases spanning the gap.

The CDR3 reads CASSQEYGRESNTGELFF. For the CDR3, the DNA is TGTGCCAGCAGCCAAGAATACGGGCGGGAGTCGAACACCGGGGAGCTGTTTTTT. V and J are TRBV3-1 and TRBJ2-2, with TRBD2 matching 7 bases. Trimming removed 0 bases from V and 0 bases from J; junction bases left unmatched: 7. This CDR3 contains 18 residues. Looked up from germline, CDR1 is LGHDT and CDR2 is YNNKEL (reference sequence).